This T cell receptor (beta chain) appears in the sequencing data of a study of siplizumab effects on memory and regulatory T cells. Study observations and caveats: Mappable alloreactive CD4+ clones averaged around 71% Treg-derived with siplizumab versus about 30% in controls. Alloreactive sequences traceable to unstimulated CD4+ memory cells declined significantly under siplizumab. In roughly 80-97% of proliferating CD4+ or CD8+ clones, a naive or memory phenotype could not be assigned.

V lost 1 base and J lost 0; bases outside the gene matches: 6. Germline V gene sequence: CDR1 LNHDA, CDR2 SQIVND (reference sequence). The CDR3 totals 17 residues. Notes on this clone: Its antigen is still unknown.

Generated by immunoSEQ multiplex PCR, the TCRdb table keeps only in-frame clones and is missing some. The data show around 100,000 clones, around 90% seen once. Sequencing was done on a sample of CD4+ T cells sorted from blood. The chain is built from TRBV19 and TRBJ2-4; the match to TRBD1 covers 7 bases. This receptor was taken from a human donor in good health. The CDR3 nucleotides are TGTGCCAGTAGTATAGTCAGGGACAGTTTAGCCAAAAACATTCAGTACTTC. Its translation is CASSIVRDSLAKNIQYF.